This T cell receptor (beta chain) was observed in a study of radiation and T cells in renal cell carcinoma. Of note for this clone: Its antigen remains unidentified.

The CDR3 spans 13 residues. The V and J ends lost 4 bases and 7 bases, in that order; junction bases with no gene match: 4. Germline V gene sequence: CDR1 SGHNT, CDR2 YENEEA. Measured with immunoSEQ multiplex PCR; TCRdb has only the in-frame clones, and not every one. Among around 170,000 clones listed, about 87% were seen once. Study-level results: Baseline intratumoral clonotype presence is unknown without pretreatment biopsies.

Documented time point: blood 4 weeks post-SBRT, at nephrectomy. Regarding treatment: 15 Gy SBRT to primary tumor, nephrectomy 4 weeks later. Nephrectomy followed 15 Gy stereotactic body radiation by 4 weeks. The starting material was blood, obtained from a patient whose treatment included radiotherapy and nephrectomy. The TCR comes from a woman aged 50 to 60 with renal cell carcinoma. The rearrangement joins TRBV11-3 to TRBJ2-5; the match to TRBD1 covers 9 bases. CDR3 sequence: CASSSLQGATQYF. The DNA of the CDR3 is TGTGCCAGCAGCTCGCTACAGGGGGCGACCCAGTACTTC.